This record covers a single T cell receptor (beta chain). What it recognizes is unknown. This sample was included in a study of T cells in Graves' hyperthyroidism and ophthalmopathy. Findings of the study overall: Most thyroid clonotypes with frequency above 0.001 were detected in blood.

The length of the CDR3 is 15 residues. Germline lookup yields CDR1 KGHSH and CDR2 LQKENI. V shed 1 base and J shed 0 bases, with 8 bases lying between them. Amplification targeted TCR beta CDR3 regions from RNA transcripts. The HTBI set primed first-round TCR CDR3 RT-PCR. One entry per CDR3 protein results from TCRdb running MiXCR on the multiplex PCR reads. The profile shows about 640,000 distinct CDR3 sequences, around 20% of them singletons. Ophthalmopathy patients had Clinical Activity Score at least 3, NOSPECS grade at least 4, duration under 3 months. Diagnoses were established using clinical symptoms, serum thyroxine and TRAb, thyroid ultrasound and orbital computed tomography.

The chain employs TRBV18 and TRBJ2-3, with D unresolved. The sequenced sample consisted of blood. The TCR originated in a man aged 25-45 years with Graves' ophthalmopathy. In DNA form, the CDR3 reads TGTGCCAGCTCACCACGGCAGTCTAGCACAGATACGCAGTATTTT. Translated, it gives CASSPRQSSTDTQYF.